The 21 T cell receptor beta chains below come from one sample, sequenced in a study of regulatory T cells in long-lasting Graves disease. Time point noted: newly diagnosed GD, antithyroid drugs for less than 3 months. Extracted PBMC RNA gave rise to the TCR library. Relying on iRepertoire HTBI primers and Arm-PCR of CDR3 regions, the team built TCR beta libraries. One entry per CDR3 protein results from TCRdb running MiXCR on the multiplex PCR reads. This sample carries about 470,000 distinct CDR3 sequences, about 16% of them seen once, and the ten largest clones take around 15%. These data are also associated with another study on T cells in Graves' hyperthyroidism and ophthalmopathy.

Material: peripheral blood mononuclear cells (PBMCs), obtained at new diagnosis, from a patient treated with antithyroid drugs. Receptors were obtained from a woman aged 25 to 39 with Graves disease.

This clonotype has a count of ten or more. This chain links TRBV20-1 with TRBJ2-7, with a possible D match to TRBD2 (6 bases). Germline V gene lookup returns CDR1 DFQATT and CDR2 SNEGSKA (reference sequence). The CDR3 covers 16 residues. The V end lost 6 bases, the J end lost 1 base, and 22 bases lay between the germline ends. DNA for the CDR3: TGCAGTGCGGAGCCTGCGTCGGGCGGGGAGTCCTACGAGCAGTACTTC. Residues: CSAEPASGGESYEQYF.

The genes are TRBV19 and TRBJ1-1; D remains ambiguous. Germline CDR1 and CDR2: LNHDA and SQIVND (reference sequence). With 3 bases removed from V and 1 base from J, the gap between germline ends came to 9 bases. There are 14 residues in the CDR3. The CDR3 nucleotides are TGTGCCAGTAGTATCCTTACACCGAACACTGAAGCTTTCTTT. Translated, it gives CASSILTPNTEAFF.

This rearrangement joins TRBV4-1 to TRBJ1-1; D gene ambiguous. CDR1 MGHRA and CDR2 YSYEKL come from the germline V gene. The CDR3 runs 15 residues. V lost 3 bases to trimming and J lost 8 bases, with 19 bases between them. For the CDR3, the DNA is TGCGCCAGCAGCCATACAACAATTGGGCCCGCGGAAGCTTTCTTT. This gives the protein CASSHTTIGPAEAFF.

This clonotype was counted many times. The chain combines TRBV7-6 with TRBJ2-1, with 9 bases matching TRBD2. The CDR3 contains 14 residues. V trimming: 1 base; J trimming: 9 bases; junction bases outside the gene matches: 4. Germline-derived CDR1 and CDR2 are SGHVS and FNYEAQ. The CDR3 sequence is CASSLDSGRPEQFF. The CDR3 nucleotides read TGTGCCAGCAGCTTAGATAGCGGGAGACCTGAGCAGTTCTTC.

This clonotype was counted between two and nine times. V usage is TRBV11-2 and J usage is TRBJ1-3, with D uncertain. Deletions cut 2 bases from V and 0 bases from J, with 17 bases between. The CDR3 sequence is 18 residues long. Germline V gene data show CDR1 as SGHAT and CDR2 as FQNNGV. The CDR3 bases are TGTGCCAGCAGCTTATTCAGTGGCCCACAGATCTCTGGAAACACCATATATTTT. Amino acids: CASSLFSGPQISGNTIYF.

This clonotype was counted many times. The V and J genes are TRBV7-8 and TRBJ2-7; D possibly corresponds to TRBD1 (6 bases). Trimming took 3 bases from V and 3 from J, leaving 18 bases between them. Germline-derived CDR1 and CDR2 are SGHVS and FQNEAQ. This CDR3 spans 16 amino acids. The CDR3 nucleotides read TGTGCCAGCAGCTTTCCCGACAGGTTGGGTGTCTACGAGCAGTACTTC. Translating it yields CASSFPDRLGVYEQYF.

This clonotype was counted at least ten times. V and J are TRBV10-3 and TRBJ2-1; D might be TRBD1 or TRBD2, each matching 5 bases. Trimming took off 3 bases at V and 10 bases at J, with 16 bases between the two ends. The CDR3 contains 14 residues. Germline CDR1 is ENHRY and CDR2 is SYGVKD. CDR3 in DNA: TGTGCCATCAGTGAACGGGACCTTCAATCGGAGCAGTTCTTC. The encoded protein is CAISERDLQSEQFF.

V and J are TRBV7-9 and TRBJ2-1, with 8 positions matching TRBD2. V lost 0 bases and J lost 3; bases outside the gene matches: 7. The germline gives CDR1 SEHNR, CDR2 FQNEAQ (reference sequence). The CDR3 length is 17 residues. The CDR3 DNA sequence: TGTGCCAGCAGCTTAGCGCGTAAACTAGCGGACTACAATGAGCAGTTCTTC. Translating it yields CASSLARKLADYNEQFF.

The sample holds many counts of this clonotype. In DNA form, the CDR3 reads TGCAGTGCTAGAGATTTAACTAGCGGGAGCGAAGAGACCCAGTACTTC. Protein product: CSARDLTSGSEETQYF. The rearrangement uses TRBV20-1 and TRBJ2-5; 11 nucleotides agree with TRBD2. The CDR3 extends over 16 amino acids. Trimming cost V 0 bases and J 3 bases; bases outside gene matches: 6. In germline, CDR1 is DFQATT, CDR2 SNEGSKA (reference sequence).

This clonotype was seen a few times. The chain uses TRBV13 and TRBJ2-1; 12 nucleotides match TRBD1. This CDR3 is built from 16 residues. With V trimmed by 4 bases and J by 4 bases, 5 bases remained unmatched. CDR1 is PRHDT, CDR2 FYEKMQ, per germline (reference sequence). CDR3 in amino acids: CASSSGTGGVYNEQFF. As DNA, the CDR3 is TGTGCCAGCAGCTCCGGGACAGGGGGCGTTTACAATGAGCAGTTCTTC.

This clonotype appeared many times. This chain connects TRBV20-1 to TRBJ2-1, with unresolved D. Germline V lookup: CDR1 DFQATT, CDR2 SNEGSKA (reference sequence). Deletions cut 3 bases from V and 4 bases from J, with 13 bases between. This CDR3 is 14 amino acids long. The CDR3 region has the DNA TGCAGTGCTAGCGTGCCGGGCCTATACAATGAGCAGTTCTTC. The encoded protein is CSASVPGLYNEQFF.

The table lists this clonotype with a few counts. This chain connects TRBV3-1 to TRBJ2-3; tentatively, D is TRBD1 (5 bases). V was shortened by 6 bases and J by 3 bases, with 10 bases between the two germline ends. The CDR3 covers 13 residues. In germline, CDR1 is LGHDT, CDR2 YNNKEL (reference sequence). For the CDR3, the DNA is TGTGCCAGCAGGTTCAGGGAAACAGATACGCAGTATTTT. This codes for CASRFRETDTQYF.

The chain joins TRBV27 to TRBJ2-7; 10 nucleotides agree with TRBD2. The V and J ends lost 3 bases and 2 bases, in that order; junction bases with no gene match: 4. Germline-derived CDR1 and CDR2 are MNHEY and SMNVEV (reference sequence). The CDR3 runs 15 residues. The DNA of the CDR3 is TGTGCCAGCAGTTTCCCTAGCGGGAGCCCCTACGAGCAGTACTTC. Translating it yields CASSFPSGSPYEQYF.

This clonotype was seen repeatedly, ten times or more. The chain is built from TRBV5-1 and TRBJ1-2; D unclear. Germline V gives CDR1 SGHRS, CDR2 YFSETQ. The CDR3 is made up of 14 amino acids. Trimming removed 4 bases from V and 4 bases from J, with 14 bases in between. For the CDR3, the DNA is TGCGCCAGCAGCATAGACATCTTCGGCTATGGCTACACCTTC. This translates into CASSIDIFGYGYTF. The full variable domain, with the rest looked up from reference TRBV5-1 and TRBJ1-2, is KAGVTQTPRYLIKTRGQQVTLSCSPISGHRSVSWYQQTPGQGLQFLFEYFSETQRNKGNFPGRFSGRQFSNSRSEMNVSTLELGDSALYLCASSIDIFGYGYTFGSGTRLTVV.

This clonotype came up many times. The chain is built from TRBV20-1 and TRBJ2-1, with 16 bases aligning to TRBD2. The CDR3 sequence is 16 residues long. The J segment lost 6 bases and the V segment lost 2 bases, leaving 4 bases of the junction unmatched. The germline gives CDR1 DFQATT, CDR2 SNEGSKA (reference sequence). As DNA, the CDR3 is TGCAGTGCTAGATCAGGGACTAGCGGGAGGGCCAATGAGCAGTTCTTC. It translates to CSARSGTSGRANEQFF.

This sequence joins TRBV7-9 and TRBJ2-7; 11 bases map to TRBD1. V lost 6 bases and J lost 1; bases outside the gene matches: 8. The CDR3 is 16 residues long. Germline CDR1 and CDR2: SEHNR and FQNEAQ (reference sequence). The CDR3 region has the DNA TGTGCCAGCAGTCACAAGGGGACAGGGGGTTCCTACGAGCAGTACTTC. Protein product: CASSHKGTGGSYEQYF.

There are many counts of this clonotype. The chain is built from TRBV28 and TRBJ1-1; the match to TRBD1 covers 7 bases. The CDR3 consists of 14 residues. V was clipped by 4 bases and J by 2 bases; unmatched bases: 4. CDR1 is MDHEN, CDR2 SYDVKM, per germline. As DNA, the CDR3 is TGTGCCAGCAGTTCGGGACAGCGAAACACTGAAGCTTTCTTT. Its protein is CASSSGQRNTEAFF.

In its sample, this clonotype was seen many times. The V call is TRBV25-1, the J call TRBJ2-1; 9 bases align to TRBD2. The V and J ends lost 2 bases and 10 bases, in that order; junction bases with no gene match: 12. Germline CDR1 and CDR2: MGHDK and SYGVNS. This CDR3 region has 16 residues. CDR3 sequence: CASSETGGLAGLEQFF. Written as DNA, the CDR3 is TGTGCCAGCAGTGAAACGGGGGGGCTAGCGGGACTCGAGCAGTTCTTC.

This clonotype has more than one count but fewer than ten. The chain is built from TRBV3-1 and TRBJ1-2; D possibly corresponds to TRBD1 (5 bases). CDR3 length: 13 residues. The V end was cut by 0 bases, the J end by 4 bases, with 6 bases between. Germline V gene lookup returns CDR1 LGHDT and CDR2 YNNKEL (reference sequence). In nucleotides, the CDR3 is TGTGCCAGCAGCCAAGAACAGGTCTATGGCTACACCTTC. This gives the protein CASSQEQVYGYTF. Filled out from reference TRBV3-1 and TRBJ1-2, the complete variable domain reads DTAVSQTPKYLVTQMGNDKSIKCEQNLGHDTMYWYKQDSKKFLKIMFSYNNKELIINETVPNRFSPKSPDKAHLNLHINSLELGDSAVYFCASSQEQVYGYTFGSGTRLTVV.

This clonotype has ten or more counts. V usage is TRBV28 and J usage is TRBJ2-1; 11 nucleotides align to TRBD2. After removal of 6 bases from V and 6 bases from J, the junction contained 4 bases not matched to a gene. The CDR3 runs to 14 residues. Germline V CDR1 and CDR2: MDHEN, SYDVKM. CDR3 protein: CASRTSGAPNEQFF. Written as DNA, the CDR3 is TGTGCCAGCAGGACTAGCGGGGCCCCCAATGAGCAGTTCTTC.

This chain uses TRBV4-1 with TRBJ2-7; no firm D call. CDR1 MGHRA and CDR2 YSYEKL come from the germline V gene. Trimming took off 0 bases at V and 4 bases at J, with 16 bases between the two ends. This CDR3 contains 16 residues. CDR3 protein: CASSQDFYQLSYEQYF. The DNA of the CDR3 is TGCGCCAGCAGCCAAGATTTCTACCAGTTGTCATACGAGCAGTACTTC.